Shown below are 8 T cell receptor beta chains from a single sample sequenced in a study of T cells in Graves' hyperthyroidism and ophthalmopathy. TCR beta CDR3 regions were amplified from RNA. During a first-round RT-PCR of the TCR CDR3, the HTBI primer set was used. TCRdb called the multiplex PCR reads again in MiXCR, with one record for every CDR3 protein. The data show 300,000 to 450,000 distinct CDR3 sequences, 15% to 18% seen once. The source material was blood. Receptors were obtained from a woman younger than 35 with Graves' hyperthyroidism that later progressed to Graves' ophthalmopathy.

This clonotype was found many times. This chain uses TRBV3-1 with TRBJ2-7, with no clear D. The germline V and J ends were trimmed by 2 bases and 4 bases, with 3 bases remaining between them. This CDR3 comprises 11 residues. Germline CDR1 is LGHDT and CDR2 is YNNKEL (reference sequence). CDR3 in amino acids: CASSQNYEQYF. In nucleotides, the CDR3 is TGTGCCAGCAGCCAAAATTACGAGCAGTACTTC.

This clonotype was detected many times. V is TRBV12-3 or TRBV12-4 and J is TRBJ2-1; 9 nucleotides align to TRBD1. CDR3 size: 16 residues. J was trimmed by 5 bases and V by 6 bases; bases with no gene match: 11. The CDR3 nucleotides read TGTGCCAGCAGGCCGACAGGGGGTCGGGCTGACAATGAGCAGTTCTTC. It specifies CASRPTGGRADNEQFF.

In the case of this clonotype: An end of the junction differs from the germline gene, which may be a read error. The V and J genes are TRBV28 and TRBJ2-7; 9 nucleotides agree with TRBD1. CDR3 length: 15 amino acids. Germline CDR1 MDHEN, CDR2 SYDVKM. CDR3 loop: CAGSSGTGSIHEQYF. The CDR3 DNA is TGTGCCGGCAGTTCCGGGACAGGGTCCATTCACGAGCAGTACTTC.

With respect to this clonotype: The junction and the germline gene differ at one end; a read error may be behind it. The rearrangement uses TRBV15 and TRBJ1-4; a possible D gene is TRBD1 (5 bases). Germline V gene sequence: CDR1 LNHNV, CDR2 YYDKDF (reference sequence). This CDR3 has 15 residues. The CDR3 protein is CATSRDEGGDEELFF. The CDR3 DNA follows: TGTGCCACCAGCAGAGATGAGGGAGGGGATGAAGAACTGTTTTTT.

The J gene is TRBJ2-3, the V gene TRBV6-2 or TRBV6-3, with D uncertain. V gave up 6 bases and J gave up 7 bases, with 14 bases separating them. The CDR3 is made up of 13 amino acids. From germline, CDR1 is MNHEY and CDR2 SVGEGT. DNA of the CDR3: TGTGCCAGCAGCCTCCCAGATCATAATACGCAGTATTTT. Translated: CASSLPDHNTQYF.

This clonotype has a handful of counts. The chain is built from TRBV20-1 and TRBJ2-5; the match to TRBD2 covers 16 bases. The CDR3 contains 16 residues. The J segment lost 5 bases and the V segment lost 5 bases, leaving 8 bases of the junction unmatched. CDR1 is DFQATT and CDR2 is SNEGSKA in the germline V gene (reference sequence). The CDR3 loop is CSAPVGGLAGGETQYF. In DNA, the CDR3 is TGCAGTGCTCCAGTGGGGGGACTAGCGGGAGGGGAGACCCAGTACTTC.

This clonotype came up many times. This chain joins TRBV20-1 and TRBJ2-1, with 8 bases aligning to TRBD2. The V gene's germline CDR1 is DFQATT and CDR2 SNEGSKA (reference sequence). The CDR3 is made up of 14 amino acids. V lost 6 bases to trimming and J lost 3 bases; unmatched junction nucleotides: 7. CDR3 sequence (DNA): TGCAGTGCCACTAAAGGGACTAGCTACAATGAGCAGTTCTTC. Its protein product is CSATKGTSYNEQFF.

This clonotype was counted only a few times. The DNA is left out, because the CDR3 cannot be placed on it with certainty; the CDR3 is given as TCRdb lists it. The rearrangement links TRBV29-1 to TRBJ2-5; the table gives TRBD1 as D, unverified against the DNA. CDR1 and CDR2 from the germline V gene are SQVTM and ANQGSEA. The CDR3 is 12 amino acids in total, end residues counted. This chain's CDR3 is CSVGFGTGIDYF.